Shown below are 3 T cell receptor beta chains from a single sample sequenced in a study of shared clonotypes between healthy human individuals. The assay was immunoSEQ multiplex PCR, and TCRdb's table has in-frame clones only and misses some. This repertoire shows approximately 1,500,000 clones, 95% to 99% found once; its top ten account for about 0.42%. Input material: naive CD4+ T cells sorted from blood. The subset here: CD45RA+ positively selected. These receptor sequences come from a man aged 30 to 39 in good health.

The chain carries TRBV6-5 and TRBJ2-5; unclear D gene. The V end was cut by 3 bases, the J end by 5 bases, with 7 bases between. This CDR3 contains 12 residues. Germline V gives CDR1 MNHEY, CDR2 SVGAGI. CDR3 coding DNA: TGTGCCAGCAGTTATAGCATGGAGACCCAGTACTTC. Translation gives CASSYSMETQYF.

The chain employs TRBV5-6 and TRBJ2-5, with D perhaps TRBD2 (7 bases). The CDR3 runs to 15 residues. The germline V gene has CDR1 SGHDT and CDR2 YYEEEE. V gave up 6 bases and J gave up 5 bases, with 20 bases separating them. DNA of the CDR3: TGTGCCAGCACCCCTTTGGGGGGGCCGCGTGAGACCCAGTACTTC. It specifies CASTPLGGPRETQYF.

The V and J genes are TRBV6-4 and TRBJ2-6; D is undetermined. This CDR3 contains 15 residues. V was shortened by 4 bases and J by 1 base, with 8 bases between the two germline ends. Looked up from germline, CDR1 is MRHNA and CDR2 is SNTAGT. The CDR3: CASSATSSGANVLTF. DNA of the CDR3: TGTGCCAGCAGTGCGACATCATCTGGGGCCAACGTCCTGACTTTC.